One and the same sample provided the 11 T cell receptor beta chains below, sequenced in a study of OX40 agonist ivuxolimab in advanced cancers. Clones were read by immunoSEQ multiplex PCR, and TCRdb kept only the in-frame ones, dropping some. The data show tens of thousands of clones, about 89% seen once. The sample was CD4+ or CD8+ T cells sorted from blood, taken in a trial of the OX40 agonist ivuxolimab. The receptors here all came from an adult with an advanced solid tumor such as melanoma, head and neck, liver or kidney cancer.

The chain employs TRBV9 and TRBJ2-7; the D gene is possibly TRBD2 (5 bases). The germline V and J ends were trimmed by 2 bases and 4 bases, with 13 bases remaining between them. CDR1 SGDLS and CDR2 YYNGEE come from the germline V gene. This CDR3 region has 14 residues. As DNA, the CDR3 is TGTGCCAGCAGCGTTAAGCGGAGCCATTACGAGCAGTACTTC. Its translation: CASSVKRSHYEQYF.

The CDR3 nucleotides read TGTGCCATCAGGGCCCGTGGGGGCCGAGGCGTCGAGACCCAGTACTTC. Encoded protein: CAIRARGGRGVETQYF. The chain is built from TRBV10-3 and TRBJ2-5, with D tentatively TRBD1 (6 bases). Germline V gene sequence: CDR1 ENHRY, CDR2 SYGVKD. The ends were cut back, 6 bases at V and 5 bases at J, with 22 bases in the middle. The CDR3 sequence is 16 residues long.

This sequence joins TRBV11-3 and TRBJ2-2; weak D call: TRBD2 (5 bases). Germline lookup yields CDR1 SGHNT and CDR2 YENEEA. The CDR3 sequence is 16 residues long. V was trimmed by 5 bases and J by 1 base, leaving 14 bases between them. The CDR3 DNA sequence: TGTGCCAGCAGCCTTAGAGGAGGCTGGAACACCGGGGAGCTGTTTTTT. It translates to CASSLRGGWNTGELFF.

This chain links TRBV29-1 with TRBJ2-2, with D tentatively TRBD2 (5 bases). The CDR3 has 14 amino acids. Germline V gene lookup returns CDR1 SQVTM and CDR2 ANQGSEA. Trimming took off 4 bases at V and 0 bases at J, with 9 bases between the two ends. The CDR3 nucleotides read TGCAGCGTTGGAGAGGGAACGAACACCGGGGAGCTGTTTTTT. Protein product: CSVGEGTNTGELFF.

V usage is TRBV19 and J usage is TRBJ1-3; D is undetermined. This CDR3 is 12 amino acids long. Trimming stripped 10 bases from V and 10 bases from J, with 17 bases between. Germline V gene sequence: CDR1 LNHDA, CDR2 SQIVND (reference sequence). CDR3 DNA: TGTGCCATCCTATGGGGAGGAACGACCATATATTTT. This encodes CAILWGGTTIYF.

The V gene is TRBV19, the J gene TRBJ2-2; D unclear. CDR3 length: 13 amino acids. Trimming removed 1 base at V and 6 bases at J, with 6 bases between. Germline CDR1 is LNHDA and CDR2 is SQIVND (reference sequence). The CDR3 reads CASSIVGAGELFF. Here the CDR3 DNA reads TGTGCCAGTAGTATAGTTGGCGCCGGGGAGCTGTTTTTT. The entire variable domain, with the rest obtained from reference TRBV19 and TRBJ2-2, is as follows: DGGITQSPKYLFRKEGQNVTLSCEQNLNHDAMYWYRQDPGQGLRLIYYSQIVNDFQKGDIAEGYSVSREKKESFPLTVTSAQKNPTAFYLCASSIVGAGELFFGEGSRLTVL.

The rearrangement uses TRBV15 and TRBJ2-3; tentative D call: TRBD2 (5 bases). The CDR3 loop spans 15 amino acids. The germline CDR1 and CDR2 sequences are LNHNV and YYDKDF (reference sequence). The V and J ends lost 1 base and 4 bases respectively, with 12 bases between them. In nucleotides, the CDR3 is TGTGCCACCAGCAGAGGTAGACGGGGTTCAGATACGCAGTATTTT. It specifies CATSRGRRGSDTQYF.

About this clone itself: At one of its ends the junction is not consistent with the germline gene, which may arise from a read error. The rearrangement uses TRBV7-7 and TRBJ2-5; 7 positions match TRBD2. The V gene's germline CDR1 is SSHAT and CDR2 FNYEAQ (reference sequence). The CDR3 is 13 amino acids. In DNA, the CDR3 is TGTGCTAGCAGCGTTGGGAGGGAAGAGACCCAGTACTTC. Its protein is CASSVGREETQYF.

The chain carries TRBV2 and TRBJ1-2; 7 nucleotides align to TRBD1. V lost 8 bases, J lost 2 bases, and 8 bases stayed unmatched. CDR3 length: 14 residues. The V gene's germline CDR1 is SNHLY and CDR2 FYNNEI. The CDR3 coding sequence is TGTGCCAGCTCACTACAGGGGACGAACTATGGCTACACCTTC. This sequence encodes CASSLQGTNYGYTF.

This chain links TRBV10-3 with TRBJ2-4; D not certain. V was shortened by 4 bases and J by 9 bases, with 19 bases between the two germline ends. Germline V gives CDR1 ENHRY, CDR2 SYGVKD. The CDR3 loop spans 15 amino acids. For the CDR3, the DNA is TGTGCCATCAGTGGTACAGTTGGCCCTCCTAGCATTCAGTACTTC. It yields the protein CAISGTVGPPSIQYF.

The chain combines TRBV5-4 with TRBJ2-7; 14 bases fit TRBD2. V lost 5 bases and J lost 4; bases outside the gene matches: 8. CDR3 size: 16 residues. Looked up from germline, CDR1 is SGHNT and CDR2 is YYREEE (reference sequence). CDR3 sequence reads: CASSPGTSGSGYEQYF. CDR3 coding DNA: TGTGCCAGCAGTCCCGGGACTAGCGGGAGCGGATACGAGCAGTACTTC.